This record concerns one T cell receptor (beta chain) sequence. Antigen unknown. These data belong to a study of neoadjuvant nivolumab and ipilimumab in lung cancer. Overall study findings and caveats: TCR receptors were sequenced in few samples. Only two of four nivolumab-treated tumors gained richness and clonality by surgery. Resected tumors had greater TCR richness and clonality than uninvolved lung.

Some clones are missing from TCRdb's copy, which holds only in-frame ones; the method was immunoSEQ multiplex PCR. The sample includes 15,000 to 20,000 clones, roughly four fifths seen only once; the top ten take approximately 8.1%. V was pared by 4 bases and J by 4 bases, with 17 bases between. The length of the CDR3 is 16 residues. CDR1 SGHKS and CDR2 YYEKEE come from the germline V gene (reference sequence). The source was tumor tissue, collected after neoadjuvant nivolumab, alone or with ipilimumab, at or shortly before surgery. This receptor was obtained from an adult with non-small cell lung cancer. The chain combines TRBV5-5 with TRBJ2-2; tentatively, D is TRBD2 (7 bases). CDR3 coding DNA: TGTGCCAGCAGCCCGGTAGGGGGGGAGCTCACCGGGGAGCTGTTTTTT. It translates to CASSPVGGELTGELFF.